The text below deals with one TCR beta chain. Antigen unknown. Trimming stripped 2 bases from V and 6 bases from J, with 20 bases between. The CDR3 has 17 residues. Germline values: CDR1 MNHEY, CDR2 SMNVEV (reference sequence). This entry is derived from a study of T cells in Graves' hyperthyroidism and ophthalmopathy. Study-wide points: The model foresaw ophthalmopathy a median around 6 months prior to onset. Blood samples included most of the expanded thyroid clonotypes exceeding 0.001.

RNA transcripts provided the source from which TCR beta CDR3 regions were amplified. The primer set for the first-round RT-PCR of the TCR CDR3 was HTBI. MiXCR, applied by TCRdb to the multiplex PCR reads, yields one record per CDR3 protein. The sample lists around 340,000 distinct CDR3 sequences; approximately 18% were seen once. Sequenced sample: blood. The chain joins TRBV27 to TRBJ2-1; D is unclear. The sequence was obtained from a woman under 40 with Graves' hyperthyroidism that later progressed to Graves' ophthalmopathy. The CDR3 spells CASSLAWARPRANEQFF. In nucleotides, the CDR3 is TGTGCCAGCAGTTTAGCTTGGGCGCGGCCCCGGGCCAATGAGCAGTTCTTC.